This TCR beta chain was found in a study of T-cell reconstitution after alpha-beta-depleted transplantation in children. Study observations and caveats: Several hundred expanded graft clones reportedly gave rise to the alpha-beta T cells present about two months after transplant.

Researchers prepared the TCRbeta library using unique molecular identifiers, the study reports. TCRdb reanalysed the PCR reads using MiXCR and keeps one entry per CDR3 protein. Of about 580,000 distinct CDR3 sequences in the sample, under 25% were seen once. As for this clonotype: Its matching antigen is unknown.

The TCR originated in a boy under two years old who had a stem cell transplant for acute myeloid leukemia, so the T cells may come from the graft donor. The sequences come from PBMCs, mostly from graft donor cells, collected 360 days after TCRalphabeta/CD19-depleted stem cell transplant.

The CDR3 here is CASSFADRAKETQYF. CDR3 bases: TGTGCCAGCAGTTTCGCCGACAGGGCGAAAGAGACCCAGTACTTC. The chain recombines TRBV6-5 with TRBJ2-5; 7 nucleotides align to TRBD1. V shed 4 bases and J 3 bases; nucleotides not matched to a gene: 8. CDR3 length: 15 residues. Germline CDR1 and CDR2: MNHEY and SVGAGI.